Presented here are 7 T cell receptor beta chains from one specimen sequenced in a study of shared T cell receptors in the human thymus. Assay: immunoSEQ multiplex PCR; the TCRdb copy retains only in-frame clones and omits some. The table shows about 380,000 clones, with 95% occurring only once. The sequenced sample consisted of thymocytes. The origin of the receptors is a human donor.

V usage is TRBV27 and J usage is TRBJ2-5, with D perhaps given as TRBD1 or TRBD2 (6 bases each). V was shortened by 4 bases and J by 5 bases, with 17 bases between the two germline ends. This CDR3 contains 15 residues. Germline V gene data show CDR1 as MNHEY and CDR2 as SMNVEV (reference sequence). The CDR3 loop reads CASSSPGEVGETQYF. The CDR3 nucleotides read TGTGCCAGCAGTTCTCCAGGGGAGGTAGGGGAGACCCAGTACTTC.

The chain carries TRBV27 and TRBJ1-3, with 7 bases fitting TRBD1. Trimming at V came to 5 bases and at J to 2 bases, leaving 9 bases not matched to a gene. CDR3 length: 16 residues. Looked up from germline, CDR1 is MNHEY and CDR2 is SMNVEV (reference sequence). CDR3 in DNA: TGTGCCAGCAGTCGGACAGGCCTCCGGGCTGGAAACACCATATATTTT. It specifies CASSRTGLRAGNTIYF.

The chain carries TRBV27 and TRBJ1-1; D is unresolved. The V and J ends lost 5 bases and 11 bases respectively, with 21 bases between them. CDR1 and CDR2 (germline): MNHEY, SMNVEV (reference sequence). The CDR3 sequence is 14 residues long. The CDR3 spells CASSGPDGRLVAFF. In DNA form, the CDR3 reads TGTGCCAGCAGTGGGCCGGACGGGAGACTCGTGGCTTTCTTT.

The chain uses TRBV5-5 and TRBJ1-2, with unresolved D. The V end lost 4 bases, the J end lost 2 bases, and 9 bases lay between the germline ends. The germline V gene has CDR1 SGHKS and CDR2 YYEKEE (reference sequence). This CDR3 is 13 amino acids long. Here the CDR3 DNA reads TGTGCCAGCAGCCTGGGAGCGAACTATGGCTACACCTTC. Translation gives CASSLGANYGYTF.

This clone was observed a handful of times. The V and J genes are TRBV10-3 and TRBJ2-7, with D perhaps matching TRBD1 (7 bases). Germline V gives CDR1 ENHRY, CDR2 SYGVKD. The CDR3 covers 14 residues. Trimming pared 8 bases from V and 1 base from J, leaving 15 bases between. The CDR3 spells CAIYRGGPSYEQYF. Here the CDR3 DNA reads TGTGCCATCTACAGGGGAGGACCGTCCTACGAGCAGTACTTC.

V gene TRBV28 combines with J gene TRBJ1-5; the D gene is possibly TRBD1 (5 bases). CDR1 MDHEN and CDR2 SYDVKM come from the germline V gene. The CDR3 consists of 14 residues. Trimming pared 2 bases from V and 5 bases from J, leaving 10 bases between. The CDR3 nucleotides read TGTGCCAGCAGTTTAGACGACAGTTATCAGCCCCAGCATTTT. It codes for CASSLDDSYQPQHF.

V gene TRBV5-1 combines with J gene TRBJ2-3; a weak D match, TRBD2 (6 bases). The CDR3 contains 13 residues. Germline-derived CDR1 and CDR2 are SGHRS and YFSETQ. Trimming took off 4 bases at V and 5 bases at J, with 11 bases between the two ends. The CDR3 coding sequence is TGCGCCAGCAGCCCCGGGGGAGGAGATACGCAGTATTTT. This sequence encodes CASSPGGGDTQYF. Full variable domain (remainder filled in from reference TRBV5-1 and TRBJ2-3): KAGVTQTPRYLIKTRGQQVTLSCSPISGHRSVSWYQQTPGQGLQFLFEYFSETQRNKGNFPGRFSGRQFSNSRSEMNVSTLELGDSALYLCASSPGGGDTQYFGPGTRLTVL.